One T cell receptor (beta chain) is described in this entry. Its antigen remains unidentified. The data originate from a study of OX40 agonist ivuxolimab in advanced cancers. About the study: Intravenous ivuxolimab was administered to patients every 2 weeks at 0.01 to 10 mg/kg. Participants could have had prior anti-PD-1, anti-PD-L1 or anti-CTLA-4 therapy, and approximately 37% had some. Points from the study as a whole: Normalized T-cell clonal expansion was also low in a subset of nonresponders.

Method: immunoSEQ multiplex PCR; TCRdb's copy keeps in-frame clones and lacks some. This repertoire shows approximately 7,000 clones, roughly 80% found once; its top ten account for 70% to 75%. This receptor was obtained from an adult with an advanced solid tumor such as melanoma, head and neck, liver or kidney cancer. Material: CD4+ or CD8+ T cells sorted from blood, obtained in a trial of the OX40 agonist ivuxolimab.

The CDR3 loop reads CASSTKPGTRGQETQYF. In DNA form, the CDR3 reads TGTGCCAGCAGCACAAAACCAGGGACCCGGGGGCAAGAGACCCAGTACTTC. The chain is built from TRBV7-6 and TRBJ2-5; D may be TRBD2 (6 bases). CDR1 is SGHVS and CDR2 is FNYEAQ in the germline V gene. CDR3 size: 17 residues. V was pared by 5 bases and J by 2 bases, with 21 bases between.